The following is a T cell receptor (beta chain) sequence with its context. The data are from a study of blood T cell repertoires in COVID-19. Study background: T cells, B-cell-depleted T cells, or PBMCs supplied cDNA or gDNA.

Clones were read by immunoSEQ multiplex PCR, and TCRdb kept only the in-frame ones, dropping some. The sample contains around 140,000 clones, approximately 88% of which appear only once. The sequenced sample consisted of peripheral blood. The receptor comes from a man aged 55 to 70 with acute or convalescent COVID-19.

In DNA form, the CDR3 reads TGTGCCAGCAGTTTTGGGCAGAGCTATGGCTACACCTTC. This codes for CASSFGQSYGYTF. The chain is built from TRBV27 and TRBJ1-2, with D uncertain. V was clipped by 3 bases and J by 4 bases, with 9 bases between them. Germline CDR1 reads MNHEY; CDR2 reads SMNVEV (reference sequence). The CDR3 covers 13 residues.